The 17 T cell receptor beta chains given below trace back to one sample, sequenced in a study of T cell responses to AZD1222 COVID-19 vaccine (dated by TCRdb to about 2021). The time point tag for this specimen amounts to: about 28 days (+/-7) after the second vaccine dose. The meaning of the sample's treatment or condition label: meningococcal conjugate vaccine given as trial control. Receptor libraries were prepared by the immunoSEQ multiplex PCR assay. The table was pulled from immuneACCESS by TCRdb, which kept in-frame rearrangements only. Such tables lose some clones; where checked, under half of the loss comes from unresolved V genes, and the rest has no known cause. The sample yields about 190,000 clones; just over 90% were counted once. Of the sample, about 3.5% falls within the top ten clones. The input for sequencing was peripheral blood, taken 28 days after the second dose of the MenACWY control vaccine. These receptor sequences come from an adult who received the MenACWY meningococcal vaccine as a control.

The V gene is TRBV11-2, the J gene TRBJ2-1, with 10 bases aligning to TRBD2. CDR1 and CDR2 (germline): SGHAT, FQNNGV. The CDR3 covers 16 residues. The V and J ends lost 4 bases and 4 bases, in that order; junction bases with no gene match: 7. CDR3 in DNA: TGTGCCAGCAGCTCCTATAGCGGGAGGCTTTACAATGAGCAGTTCTTC. This sequence encodes CASSSYSGRLYNEQFF.

The genes are TRBV2 and TRBJ1-2; maybe TRBD1 (5 bases). Germline V gene lookup returns CDR1 SNHLY and CDR2 FYNNEI. There are 16 residues in the CDR3. V dropped 5 bases and J dropped 8 bases, with 24 bases sitting between them. Here the CDR3 reads CASSILTGRGMRGYTF. The CDR3 DNA follows: TGTGCCAGCAGTATACTTACAGGTAGAGGCATGAGGGGCTACACCTTC.

The chain combines TRBV6-5 with TRBJ2-7; 7 nucleotides agree with TRBD2. The germline gives CDR1 MNHEY, CDR2 SVGAGI. CDR3 length: 15 amino acids. Losses at the gene ends were 2 bases for V and 4 bases for J; bases not matched to a gene: 8. CDR3 protein: CASSYSGGSRYEQYF. CDR3 coding DNA: TGTGCCAGCAGTTACAGCGGCGGGAGTAGGTACGAGCAGTACTTC.

The rearrangement links TRBV7-3 to TRBJ2-4; D remains ambiguous. The CDR3 is made up of 13 amino acids. V was trimmed by 1 base and J by 14 bases, leaving 15 bases between them. Germline V gene data show CDR1 as SGHTA and CDR2 as FQGTGA. The CDR3 region is CASSLSVSSAKYF. Written as DNA, the CDR3 is TGTGCCAGCAGCTTAAGTGTCTCCTCAGCTAAGTACTTC.

The J gene is TRBJ2-7, the V gene TRBV11-2; 9 nucleotides agree with TRBD2. This CDR3 contains 12 residues. Germline assignment: CDR1 SGHAT and CDR2 FQNNGV. V dropped 8 bases and J dropped 6; count of bases not matched to a gene: 5. CDR3 protein: CASGRTSVEQYF. In DNA form, the CDR3 reads TGTGCCAGCGGGAGGACTAGCGTCGAGCAGTACTTC.

This clone was found once. J is TRBJ2-5 and V is TRBV11-3, with 8 bases fitting TRBD2. The CDR3 extends over 16 amino acids. V shed 1 base, J shed 4 bases, and the junction held 8 bases outside the gene matches. Per germline, CDR1 SGHNT and CDR2 YENEEA. The CDR3 spells CASSLVIGGRSETQYF. The CDR3 nucleotides read TGTGCCAGCAGCTTAGTGATCGGCGGGAGGTCAGAGACCCAGTACTTC.

The CDR3 protein is CASSTAGGSGNQPQHF. CDR3 DNA: TGTGCCAGTAGTACCGCCGGGGGGAGCGGCAATCAGCCCCAGCATTTT. V usage is TRBV19 and J usage is TRBJ1-5; TRBD1 is a possible D gene (5 bases). The CDR3 has 16 amino acids. With 4 bases removed from V and 2 bases from J, the gap between germline ends came to 15 bases. Germline V gene lookup returns CDR1 LNHDA and CDR2 SQIVND (reference sequence).

The chain is built from TRBV6-2 or TRBV6-3 and TRBJ1-1; D unresolved. The V end lost 5 bases, the J end lost 7 bases, and 11 bases lay between the germline ends. The CDR3 length is 12 residues. Per the germline V gene, CDR1 is MNHEY and CDR2 is SVGEGT. DNA of the CDR3: TGTGCCAGCAGTCAGGTGCTCCTTGAAGCTTTCTTT. Amino acids: CASSQVLLEAFF.

This clone came up a few times. CDR3 residues: CASKLAYNSPLHF. In DNA form, the CDR3 reads TGTGCCAGCAAGCTGGCGTATAATTCACCCCTCCACTTT. The rearrangement links TRBV6-5 to TRBJ1-6; D gene uncertain. This CDR3 spans 13 amino acids. V gave up 7 bases and J gave up 4 bases, with 8 bases separating them. Per germline, CDR1 MNHEY and CDR2 SVGAGI.

The V and J genes are TRBV9 and TRBJ2-1; D call uncertain. The germline V gene encodes CDR1 SGDLS and CDR2 YYNGEE. CDR3 length: 12 residues. Trimming removed 1 base from V and 6 bases from J, with 5 bases in between. CDR3 DNA sequence: TGTGCCAGCAGCGTACCCCCCAATGAGCAGTTCTTC. Translation gives CASSVPPNEQFF. Complete variable domain (other parts from reference TRBV9 and TRBJ2-1): DSGVTQTPKHLITATGQRVTLRCSPRSGDLSVYWYQQSLDQGLQFLIQYYNGEERAKGNILERFSAQQFPDLHSELNLSSLELGDSALYFCASSVPPNEQFFGPGTRLTVL.

The chain uses TRBV5-6 and TRBJ1-1; D possibly corresponds to TRBD1 (6 bases). The CDR3 has 13 residues. Trimming took off 2 bases at V and 6 bases at J, with 11 bases between the two ends. The germline V gene has CDR1 SGHDT and CDR2 YYEEEE. The CDR3 sequence: CASSLVGAPEAFF. The CDR3 DNA sequence: TGTGCCAGCAGCTTAGTGGGGGCTCCTGAAGCTTTCTTT.

The rearrangement links TRBV7-9 to TRBJ2-5; D might be TRBD1 or TRBD2, each matching 5 bases. CDR1 SEHNR and CDR2 FQNEAQ come from the germline V gene (reference sequence). The length of the CDR3 is 13 residues. Trimming took 5 bases from V and 5 from J, leaving 12 bases between them. The CDR3 protein is CASSPPGPETQYF. The CDR3 DNA reads as TGTGCCAGCAGCCCTCCGGGGCCCGAGACCCAGTACTTC.

The chain uses TRBV27 and TRBJ1-2; maybe TRBD1 (6 bases). Germline CDR1 is MNHEY and CDR2 is SMNVEV (reference sequence). Trimming removed 5 bases at V and 5 bases at J, with 15 bases between. The CDR3 is 14 residues long. This CDR3 reads CASSDRTGRYGYTF. CDR3 DNA: TGTGCCAGCAGTGATCGCACAGGGAGATATGGCTACACCTTC.

The V gene is TRBV24-1, the J gene TRBJ2-2, with a tentative D call TRBD1 (6 bases). Germline V gene sequence: CDR1 KGHDR, CDR2 SFDVKD. Trimming stripped 4 bases from V and 1 base from J, with 9 bases between. The CDR3 consists of 15 residues. The CDR3, as DNA: TGTGCCACCAGTGAACCGGGACAGAACACCGGGGAGCTGTTTTTT. As protein: CATSEPGQNTGELFF.

This clone was observed a handful of times. V and J are TRBV11-2 and TRBJ1-2; 7 bases map to TRBD1. Trimming took 5 bases from V and 6 from J; bases not matched to a gene: 9. Germline V gives CDR1 SGHAT, CDR2 FQNNGV. This CDR3 has 14 residues. This CDR3 reads CASSLTSGTDGYTF. The CDR3 bases are TGTGCCAGCAGCCTGACCTCCGGGACAGATGGCTACACCTTC.

The chain carries TRBV9 and TRBJ1-2; 8 nucleotides agree with TRBD1. This CDR3 spans 14 amino acids. Germline V lookup: CDR1 SGDLS, CDR2 YYNGEE. Trimming took 5 bases from V and 5 from J; bases not matched to a gene: 8. The CDR3 reads CASREGQGEYGYTF. CDR3 sequence (DNA): TGTGCCAGCAGAGAAGGACAGGGAGAGTATGGCTACACCTTC.

The chain uses TRBV7-9 and TRBJ1-1; D call uncertain. The CDR3 runs to 13 residues. Germline lookup yields CDR1 SEHNR and CDR2 FQNEAQ (reference sequence). Trimming pared 4 bases from V and 5 bases from J, leaving 11 bases between. The CDR3, as DNA: TGTGCCAGCAGCTCCCCGGGCGGGACTGAAGCTTTCTTT. Translation gives CASSSPGGTEAFF.